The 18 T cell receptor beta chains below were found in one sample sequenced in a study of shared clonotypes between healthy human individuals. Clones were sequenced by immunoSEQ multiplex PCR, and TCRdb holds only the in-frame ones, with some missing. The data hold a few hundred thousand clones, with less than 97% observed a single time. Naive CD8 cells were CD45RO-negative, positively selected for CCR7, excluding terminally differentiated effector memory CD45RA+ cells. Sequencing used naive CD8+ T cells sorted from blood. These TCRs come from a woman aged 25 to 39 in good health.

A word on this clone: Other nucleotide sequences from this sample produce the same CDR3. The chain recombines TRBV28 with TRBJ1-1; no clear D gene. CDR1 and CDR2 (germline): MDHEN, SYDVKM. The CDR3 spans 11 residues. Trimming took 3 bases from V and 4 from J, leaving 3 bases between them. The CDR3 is CASSFSTEAFF. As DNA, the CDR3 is TGTGCCAGCAGTTTCTCCACTGAAGCTTTCTTT.

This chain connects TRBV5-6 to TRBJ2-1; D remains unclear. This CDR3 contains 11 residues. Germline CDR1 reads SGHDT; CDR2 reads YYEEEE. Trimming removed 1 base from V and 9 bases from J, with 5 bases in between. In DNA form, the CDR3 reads TGTGCCAGCAGCTTGATAAGTGAGCAGTTCTTC. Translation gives CASSLISEQFF.

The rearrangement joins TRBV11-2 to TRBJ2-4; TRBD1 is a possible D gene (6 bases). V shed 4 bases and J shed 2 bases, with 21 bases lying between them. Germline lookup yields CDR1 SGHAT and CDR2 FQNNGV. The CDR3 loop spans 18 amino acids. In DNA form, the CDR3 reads TGTGCCAGCAGCTCCCTCGTGGGGGCAGGGCGCCCCAAAAACATTCAGTACTTC. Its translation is CASSSLVGAGRPKNIQYF.

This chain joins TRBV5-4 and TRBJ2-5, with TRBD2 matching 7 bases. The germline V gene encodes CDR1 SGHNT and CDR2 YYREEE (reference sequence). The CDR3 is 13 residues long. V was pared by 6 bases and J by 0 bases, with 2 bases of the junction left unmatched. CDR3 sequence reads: CASNREDQETQYF. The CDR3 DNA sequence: TGTGCCAGCAACCGGGAGGACCAAGAGACCCAGTACTTC.

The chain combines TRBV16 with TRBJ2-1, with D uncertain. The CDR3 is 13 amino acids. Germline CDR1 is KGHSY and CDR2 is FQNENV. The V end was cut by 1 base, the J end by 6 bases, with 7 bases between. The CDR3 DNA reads TGTGCCAGCAGCCAATTGTGGGGCAATGAGCAGTTCTTC. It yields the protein CASSQLWGNEQFF. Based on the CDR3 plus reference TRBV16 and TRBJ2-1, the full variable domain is GEEVAQTPKHLVRGEGQKAKLYCAPIKGHSYVFWYQQVLKNEFKFLISFQNENVFDETGMPKERFSAKCLPNSPCSLEIQATKLEDSAVYFCASSQLWGNEQFFGPGTRLTVL.

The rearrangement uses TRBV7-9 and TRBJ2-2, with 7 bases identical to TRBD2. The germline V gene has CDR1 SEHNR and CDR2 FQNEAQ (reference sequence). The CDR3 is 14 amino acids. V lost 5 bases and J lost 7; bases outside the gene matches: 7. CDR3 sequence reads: CASSPLAGGGELFF. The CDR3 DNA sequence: TGTGCCAGCAGCCCCTTAGCGGGTGGCGGGGAGCTGTTTTTT. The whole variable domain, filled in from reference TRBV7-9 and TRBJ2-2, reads DTGVSQNPRHKITKRGQNVTFRCDPISEHNRLYWYRQTLGQGPEFLTYFQNEAQLEKSRLLSDRFSAERPKGSFSTLEIQRTEQGDSAMYLCASSPLAGGGELFFGEGSRLTVL.

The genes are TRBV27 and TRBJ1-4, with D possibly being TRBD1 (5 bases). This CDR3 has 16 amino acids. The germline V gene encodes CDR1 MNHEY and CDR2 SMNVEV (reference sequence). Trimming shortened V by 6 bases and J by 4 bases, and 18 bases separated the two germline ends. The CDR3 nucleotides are TGTGCCAGCAGCCCGAGAGACAGTCCCCTTAATGAAAAACTGTTTTTT. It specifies CASSPRDSPLNEKLFF. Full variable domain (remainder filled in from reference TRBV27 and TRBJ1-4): EAQVTQNPRYLITVTGKKLTVTCSQNMNHEYMSWYRQDPGLGLRQIYYSMNVEVTDKGDVPEGYKVSRKEKRNFPLILESPSPNQTSLYFCASSPRDSPLNEKLFFGSGTQLSVL.

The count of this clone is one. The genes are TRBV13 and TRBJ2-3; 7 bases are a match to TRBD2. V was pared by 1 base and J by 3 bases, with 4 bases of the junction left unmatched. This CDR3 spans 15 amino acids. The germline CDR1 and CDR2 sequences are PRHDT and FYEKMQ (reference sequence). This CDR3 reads CASSLALAATDTQYF. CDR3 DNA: TGTGCCAGCAGCTTAGCGCTAGCGGCGACAGATACGCAGTATTTT.

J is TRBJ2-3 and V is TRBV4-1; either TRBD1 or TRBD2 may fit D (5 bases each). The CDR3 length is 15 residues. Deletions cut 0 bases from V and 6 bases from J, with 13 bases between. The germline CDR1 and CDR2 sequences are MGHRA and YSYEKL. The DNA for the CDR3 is TGCGCCAGCAGCCAAGATGAGGGACCTGGGGATACGCAGTATTTT. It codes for CASSQDEGPGDTQYF.

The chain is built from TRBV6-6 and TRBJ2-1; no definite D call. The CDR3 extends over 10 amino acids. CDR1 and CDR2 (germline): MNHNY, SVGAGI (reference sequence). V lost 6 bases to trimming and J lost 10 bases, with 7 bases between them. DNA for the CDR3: TGTGCCAGCAGAGGTGGAGAGCAGTTCTTC. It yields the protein CASRGGEQFF.

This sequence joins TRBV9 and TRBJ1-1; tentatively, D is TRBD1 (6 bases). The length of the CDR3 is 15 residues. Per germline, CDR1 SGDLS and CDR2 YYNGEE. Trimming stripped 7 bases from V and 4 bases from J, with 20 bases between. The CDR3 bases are TGTGCCAGCTGTAAGTTGACGGGACACGGCACTGAAGCTTTCTTT. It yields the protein CASCKLTGHGTEAFF.

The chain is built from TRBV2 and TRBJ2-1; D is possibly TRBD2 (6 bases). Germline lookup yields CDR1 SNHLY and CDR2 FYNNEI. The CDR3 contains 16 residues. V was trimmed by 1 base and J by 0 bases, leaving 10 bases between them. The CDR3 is CASSEGRGSSYNEQFF. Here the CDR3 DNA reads TGTGCCAGCAGTGAAGGACGGGGGAGCTCCTACAATGAGCAGTTCTTC.

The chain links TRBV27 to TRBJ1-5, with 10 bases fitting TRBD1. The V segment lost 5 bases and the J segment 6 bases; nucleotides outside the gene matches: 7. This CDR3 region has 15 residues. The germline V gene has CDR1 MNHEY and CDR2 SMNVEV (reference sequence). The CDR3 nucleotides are TGTGCCAGCAGTCCCGGGACAGGGGCCCGTCAGCCCCAGCATTTT. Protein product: CASSPGTGARQPQHF.

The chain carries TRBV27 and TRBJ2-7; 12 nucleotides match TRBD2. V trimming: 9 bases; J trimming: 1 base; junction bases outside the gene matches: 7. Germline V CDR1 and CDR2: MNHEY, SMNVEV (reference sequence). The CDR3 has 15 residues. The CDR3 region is CASQLAGGWSYEQYF. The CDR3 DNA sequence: TGTGCCAGTCAACTAGCGGGAGGATGGTCCTACGAGCAGTACTTC.

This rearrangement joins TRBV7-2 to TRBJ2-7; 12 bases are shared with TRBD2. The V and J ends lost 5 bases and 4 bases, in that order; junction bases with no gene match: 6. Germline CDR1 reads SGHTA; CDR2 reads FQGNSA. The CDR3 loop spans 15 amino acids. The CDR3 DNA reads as TGTGCCAGCAGCCCCAGAGGGACTAGCGGGTACGAGCAGTACTTC. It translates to CASSPRGTSGYEQYF.

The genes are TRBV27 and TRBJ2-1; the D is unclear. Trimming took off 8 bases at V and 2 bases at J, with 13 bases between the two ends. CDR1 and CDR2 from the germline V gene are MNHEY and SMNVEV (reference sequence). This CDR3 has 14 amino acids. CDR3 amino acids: CASGSHPAYNEQFF. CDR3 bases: TGTGCCAGCGGCTCCCACCCCGCCTACAATGAGCAGTTCTTC.

The CDR3 loop reads CASSLDRGFTNEKLFF. As DNA, the CDR3 is TGTGCCAGCAGTTTAGACAGGGGGTTTACTAATGAAAAACTGTTTTTT. The rearrangement joins TRBV28 to TRBJ1-4; TRBD1 matches at 9 bases. The CDR3 contains 16 residues. V shed 2 bases, J shed 2 bases, and the junction held 3 bases outside the gene matches. CDR1 MDHEN and CDR2 SYDVKM come from the germline V gene.

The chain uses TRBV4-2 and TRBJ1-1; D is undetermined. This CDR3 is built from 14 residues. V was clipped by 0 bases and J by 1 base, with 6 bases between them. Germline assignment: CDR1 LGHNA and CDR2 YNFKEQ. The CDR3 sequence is CASSQDPENTEAFF. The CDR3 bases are TGTGCCAGCAGCCAAGATCCGGAGAACACTGAAGCTTTCTTT.